The clone carrying this T cell receptor beta chain was detected only once. Its antigen is still unknown. J was trimmed by 2 bases and V by 2 bases; bases with no gene match: 1. This CDR3 spans 15 amino acids. The germline CDR1 and CDR2 sequences are SGHDT and YYEEEE. Data came from immunoSEQ multiplex PCR; TCRdb stores just in-frame clones and leaves some out. The table lists under 100,000 clones, about 90% of them singletons. This sample is drawn from a study of T cell responses to AZD1222 COVID-19 vaccine. Study-wide results and limits: Along spike, vaccine-associated CD4 TCRs were found throughout, with dominance at 160-218 and 743-854. Spike-specific TCR breadth and depth rose after two AZD1222 doses.

The specimen was peripheral blood, collected on day 0 of MenACWY control vaccination. This clonotype originated in an adult in good health. This chain links TRBV5-6 with TRBJ2-1, with 10 bases matching TRBD2. CDR3 amino acids: CASSLGTSAYNEQFF. For the CDR3, the DNA is TGTGCCAGCAGCTTAGGGACTAGCGCCTACAATGAGCAGTTCTTC.